A single sample is the source of the 15 T cell receptor beta chains below, sequenced in a study of T cells after posttransplantation cyclophosphamide. The assay was immunoSEQ multiplex PCR, and TCRdb's table has in-frame clones only and misses some. The profile covers 6,000 to 9,500 clones, none occurring a single time. Cyclophosphamide on days +3 and +4 followed busulfan-fludarabine conditioning and a marrow graft. Source: PBMCs, taken 94 days after allogeneic stem cell transplant with posttransplant cyclophosphamide. The receptors shown here come from a female patient between 55 and 75 years old who received an allogeneic stem cell transplant from an unrelated donor, was CMV-positive, and had acute GVHD only. These T cells may partly come from the graft donor.

The table lists this clone with many counts. This chain uses TRBV6-1 with TRBJ1-2; no clear D gene. In germline, CDR1 is MNHNS, CDR2 SASEGT. The V and J ends lost 1 base and 2 bases respectively, with 5 bases between them. This CDR3 has 13 amino acids. The CDR3 sequence is CASSEDGNYGYTF. The CDR3 bases are TGTGCCAGCAGTGAAGACGGGAACTATGGCTACACCTTC.

Many counts were recorded for this clone. The chain employs TRBV28 and TRBJ1-3, with D possibly matching TRBD1 (6 bases). Germline CDR1 is MDHEN and CDR2 is SYDVKM. The V and J ends lost 4 bases and 2 bases respectively, with 9 bases between them. The CDR3 spans 14 residues. The CDR3 coding sequence is TGTGCCAGCAGTTCCAAGGGGGCTGGAAACACCATATATTTT. Translated, it gives CASSSKGAGNTIYF.

This clone turned up a few times. The chain carries TRBV12-5 and TRBJ2-3; 8 bases line up with TRBD1. V lost 1 base and J lost 6; bases outside the gene matches: 12. The germline CDR1 and CDR2 sequences are LGHNT and FRNRAP. This CDR3 has 17 amino acids. CDR3 region: CASGLDSWDRRIDTQYF. The DNA for the CDR3 is TGTGCTAGTGGTTTGGATAGTTGGGACAGGAGGATCGATACGCAGTATTTT.

This clone was seen many times. The V and J genes are TRBV11-3 and TRBJ1-1; 7 bases align to TRBD1. Germline trimming cut 3 bases from V and 1 base from J; bases unmatched to any gene: 5. The CDR3 is 15 amino acids. Germline lookup yields CDR1 SGHNT and CDR2 YENEEA. DNA for the CDR3: TGTGCCAGCAGCTTTTCGACAGGGCGGAACACTGAAGCTTTCTTT. This gives the protein CASSFSTGRNTEAFF.

In its sample, this clone was seen many times. The chain has TRBV5-1 and TRBJ2-3; 7 positions match TRBD2. J was trimmed by 6 bases and V by 4 bases; bases with no gene match: 8. The CDR3 runs to 14 residues. Per germline, CDR1 SGHRS and CDR2 YFSETQ. This CDR3 is CASSPVAGVDTQYF. Written as DNA, the CDR3 is TGCGCCAGCAGCCCCGTCGCGGGGGTGGATACGCAGTATTTT. Looking up the rest from reference TRBV5-1 and TRBJ2-3 gives the full variable domain: KAGVTQTPRYLIKTRGQQVTLSCSPISGHRSVSWYQQTPGQGLQFLFEYFSETQRNKGNFPGRFSGRQFSNSRSEMNVSTLELGDSALYLCASSPVAGVDTQYFGPGTRLTVL.

There are a few counts of this clone. This sequence joins TRBV9 and TRBJ2-3; tentative D call: TRBD1 (5 bases). Germline V CDR1 and CDR2: SGDLS, YYNGEE. The CDR3 length is 16 residues. V dropped 0 bases and J dropped 0 bases, with 11 bases sitting between them. CDR3 DNA: TGTGCCAGCAGCGTAGAGCTACAGGCGAGCACAGATACGCAGTATTTT. The encoded protein is CASSVELQASTDTQYF.

This clone has a count of ten or more. J is TRBJ2-2 and V is TRBV14; D is undetermined. The germline V and J ends were trimmed by 2 bases and 3 bases, with 4 bases remaining between them. This CDR3 region has 13 residues. CDR1 and CDR2 (germline): SGHDN, FVKESK. The CDR3: CASSQIDTGELFF. CDR3 in DNA: TGTGCCAGCAGCCAAATCGACACCGGGGAGCTGTTTTTT.

This clone was seen repeatedly, ten times or more. The chain couples TRBV11-3 to TRBJ2-3; D unclear. Trimming stripped 1 base from V and 3 bases from J, with 8 bases between. Per germline, CDR1 SGHNT and CDR2 YENEEA. The CDR3 extends over 14 amino acids. The CDR3 DNA reads as TGTGCCAGCAGCTTAGGCGGTTTAACAGATACGCAGTATTTT. Residues: CASSLGGLTDTQYF.

At least ten counts were recorded for this clone. V gene TRBV6-2 or TRBV6-3 combines with J gene TRBJ2-7, with D uncertain. Germline V gene sequence: CDR1 MNHEY, CDR2 SVGEGT. This CDR3 region has 13 residues. V gave up 6 bases and J gave up 5 bases, with 14 bases separating them. The CDR3 DNA reads TGTGCCAGCAGAAACTCGGGTTCCCACGAGCAGTACTTC. Protein sequence: CASRNSGSHEQYF.

The J gene is TRBJ2-2, the V gene TRBV7-9; a possible D gene is TRBD1 (5 bases). The V gene lost 1 base and the J gene lost 5 bases, with 14 bases spanning the gap. Germline V CDR1 and CDR2: SEHNR, FQNEAQ (reference sequence). The CDR3 extends over 16 amino acids. The CDR3 sequence: CASSLVTLRQTGELFF. The CDR3 region has the DNA TGTGCCAGCAGCTTAGTAACCCTCCGACAGACCGGGGAGCTGTTTTTT.

Ten or more counts support this clone. The chain employs TRBV5-1 and TRBJ1-2; no clear D. The V end was cut by 2 bases, the J end by 7 bases, with 15 bases between. The germline V gene encodes CDR1 SGHRS and CDR2 YFSETQ. CDR3 length equals 14 residues. DNA for the CDR3: TGCGCCAGCAGCTTCGGGGATCGTACTGCTGGCTACACCTTC. Translation: CASSFGDRTAGYTF.

This clone was counted ten times or more. The chain carries TRBV27 and TRBJ1-1; no definite D call. The CDR3 runs to 17 residues. Germline V gives CDR1 MNHEY, CDR2 SMNVEV (reference sequence). With 7 bases removed from V and 0 bases from J, the gap between germline ends came to 21 bases. For the CDR3, the DNA is TGTGCCAGCAAGGTTGGAAGCCGGGGTAGGGTGAACACTGAAGCTTTCTTT. Translating gives CASKVGSRGRVNTEAFF.

The chain has TRBV9 and TRBJ2-5, with 10 nucleotides matching TRBD1. The CDR3 has 16 residues. CDR1 and CDR2 (germline): SGDLS, YYNGEE. J lost 0 bases, V lost 4 bases, and 6 bases had no gene match. CDR3 in DNA: TGTGCCAGCAGCTCCGGGACAGGGGCCTACCAAGAGACCCAGTACTTC. Translation: CASSSGTGAYQETQYF. Full variable domain (missing parts from reference TRBV9 and TRBJ2-5): DSGVTQTPKHLITATGQRVTLRCSPRSGDLSVYWYQQSLDQGLQFLIQYYNGEERAKGNILERFSAQQFPDLHSELNLSSLELGDSALYFCASSSGTGAYQETQYFGPGTRLLVL.

This clone appeared many times. The chain links TRBV7-3 to TRBJ2-7, with 8 bases lining up with TRBD2. In germline, CDR1 is SGHTA, CDR2 FQGTGA. With V trimmed by 5 bases and J by 5 bases, 8 bases remained unmatched. The CDR3 spans 14 residues. The DNA for the CDR3 is TGTGCCAGCAGCCCTCGGGGGGGTGTCAACGAGCAGTACTTC. This gives the protein CASSPRGGVNEQYF.

This clone was recorded many times. The CDR3: CASSQVLNSPETQYF. The DNA of the CDR3 is TGCGCCAGCAGCCAAGTTTTGAATAGCCCAGAGACCCAGTACTTC. J is TRBJ2-5 and V is TRBV4-1; no reliable D call. This CDR3 is built from 15 residues. CDR1 and CDR2 from the germline V gene are MGHRA and YSYEKL. The V end was cut by 1 base, the J end by 4 bases, with 13 bases between.